This entry describes one T cell receptor (beta chain). Its antigen is not identified. This specimen belongs to a study of identical twins. Template switching added a universal primer site; cDNA carried unique molecular identifiers. Using its own MiXCR run on the 5' RACE reads, TCRdb lists one record per CDR3 protein. This sample has around 280,000 distinct CDR3 sequences, with under 9% found just once. The CDR3 runs 15 residues. Trimming removed 5 bases from V and 4 bases from J; junction bases left unmatched: 8. Germline V CDR1 and CDR2: SGHVS, FQNEAQ. Broader study findings: Out-of-frame alpha sequences common to twins exhibited a surplus of low generation probability.

The sample was also linked to a second study, of yellow fever vaccine responses in identical twins. That source adds: As reported, the vaccine T cell response of twins seemed partly convergent and partly personalized.

V usage is TRBV7-8 and J usage is TRBJ2-7, with 10 positions matching TRBD1. This TCR was recovered from a woman under 30 in good health. The sample taken for sequencing was memory (CD45RO+) T cells sorted from blood. In DNA form, the CDR3 reads TGTGCCAGCAGCCCTGACAGGGGGCGCCTATACGAGCAGTACGTC. This codes for CASSPDRGRLYEQYV.